The rows below give T cell receptor beta chains drawn from one sample of a study of blood T cell repertoires in COVID-19. Produced via immunoSEQ multiplex PCR; TCRdb's table is partial and in-frame only. Here the sample spans some 140,000 clones, roughly 89% being singletons. The sequenced material came from peripheral blood. These receptors were taken from a man between 50 and 59 years old with acute or convalescent COVID-19. CDR3s include the opening cysteine and the closing phenylalanine or tryptophan. Fields, in order: J gene, V gene, clone size, D gene, CDR3 DNA, CDR3 protein. The D gene is left open where the match is weak. Clone size is shown for a subset of rows, as once, few, many or a class of expanded clone.

>TRBJ1-5|TRBV2|once|.
TGTGCCAGCAGGGCGGGACCCCAGAGCAATCAGCCCCAGCATTTT
CASRAGPQSNQPQHF
>TRBJ2-7|TRBV7-2|.|TRBD2
TGTGCCAGCAGCTCAAACTCAAGCGGGAGGGCCTTATGCGAGCAGTACTTC
CASSSNSSGRALCEQYF
>TRBJ2-3|TRBV5-1|.|TRBD2
TGCGCCAGCAGCTTGGCCAGTGCGGGAGGAGATACGCAGTATTTT
CASSLASAGGDTQYF
>TRBJ2-7|TRBV7-2|.|TRBD2
TGTGCCAGCAGCTTAGCGGGACTAGCGGGAGGACACGAGCAGTACTTC
CASSLAGLAGGHEQYF
>TRBJ2-3|TRBV28|.|TRBD1
TGTGCCAGCAGTCAGACGGCAGGGGGTGGTACGCAGTATTTT
CASSQTAGGGTQYF
>TRBJ1-5|TRBV4-1|.|.
TGCGCCAGCAGCCAAGCCGGGGGACAGCCCCAGCATTTT
CASSQAGGQPQHF
>TRBJ1-3|TRBV19|.|.
TGTGCCAGTAGTACAGGGGCCTCCGAAAACACCATATATTTT
CASSTGASENTIYF
>TRBJ1-1|TRBV6-6|.|.
TGTGCCAGCAGTTACCGGACAGCCCTCGGGGACACTGAAGCTTTCTTT
CASSYRTALGDTEAFF
>TRBJ1-1|TRBV5-1|.|.
TGCGCCAGCAGCTTGGGAGCGGACACTGAAGCTTTCTTT
CASSLGADTEAFF
>TRBJ2-7|TRBV11-2|once|TRBD2
TGTGCCAGCAGCGGGGGGGAGGGGTCATCCTACGAGCAGTACTTC
CASSGGEGSSYEQYF
>TRBJ1-3|TRBV6-2/TRBV6-3|.|.
TGTGCCAGCAGCGACACCCGAAACACCATATATTTT
CASSDTRNTIYF
>TRBJ2-7|TRBV6-6|.|TRBD1
TGTGCCAGCAACCCAGGGGGCCCCTACGAGCAGTACTTC
CASNPGGPYEQYF
>TRBJ1-2|TRBV4-2|.|TRBD1
TGTGCCAGCAGCCAAGAACCTCAGGGACAGGGCTATGGCTACACCTTC
CASSQEPQGQGYGYTF
>TRBJ2-4|TRBV19|.|.
TGTGCCAGTAGCACAGGGTATTCCAAAAACATTCAGTACTTC
CASSTGYSKNIQYF
>TRBJ1-3|TRBV7-9|.|.
TGTGCCAGCAGCCAAGGGGTTGAAAACACCATATATTTT
CASSQGVENTIYF